The next 24 T cell receptor beta chains were all read from a single sample in a study of blood T cell repertoires in COVID-19. Libraries were prepared by immunoSEQ multiplex PCR; TCRdb keeps only in-frame clonotypes and omits some of them. The sample has 300,000 to 350,000 clones; 86% are singletons. Sequenced sample: PBMCs or T cells enriched from blood (not recorded which). These receptors were taken from a woman between 40 and 55 years old with acute COVID-19.

V and J are TRBV25-1 and TRBJ1-1; 7 positions match TRBD1. V trimming: 6 bases; J trimming: 0 bases; junction bases outside the gene matches: 4. Per the germline V gene, CDR1 is MGHDK and CDR2 is SYGVNS. The CDR3 has 14 residues. CDR3: CASSQTGLNTEAFF. The DNA of the CDR3 is TGTGCCAGCAGCCAGACAGGGTTGAACACTGAAGCTTTCTTT. The full variable domain, completed using reference TRBV25-1 and TRBJ1-1, is EADIYQTPRYLVIGTGKKITLECSQTMGHDKMYWYQQDPGMELHLIHYSYGVNSTEKGDLSSESTVSRIRTEHFPLTLESARPSHTSQYLCASSQTGLNTEAFFGQGTRLTVV.

V gene TRBV7-2 combines with J gene TRBJ1-1, with TRBD1 matching 7 bases. CDR3 length: 14 residues. Unmatched junction bases numbered 8, after V lost 3 bases and J lost 7 bases. Germline loops: CDR1 SGHTA, CDR2 FQGNSA. The CDR3 loop reads CASSLDPGQREAFF. The CDR3 coding sequence is TGTGCCAGCAGCTTGGACCCGGGACAGCGTGAAGCTTTCTTT. Looking up the rest from reference TRBV7-2 and TRBJ1-1 gives the full variable domain: GAGVSQSPSNKVTEKGKDVELRCDPISGHTALYWYRQSLGQGLEFLIYFQGNSAPDKSGLPSDRFSAERTGGSVSTLTIQRTQQEDSAVYLCASSLDPGQREAFFGQGTRLTVV.

This chain uses TRBV6-2 or TRBV6-3 with TRBJ1-1, with D perhaps TRBD1 (5 bases). V was trimmed by 6 bases and J by 5 bases, leaving 10 bases between them. Germline-derived CDR1 and CDR2 are MNHEY and SVGEGT. CDR3 length equals 12 residues. DNA of the CDR3: TGTGCCAGCAGCTTTAGGGGTACTGAAGCTTTCTTT. Amino acids: CASSFRGTEAFF.

V usage is TRBV10-3 and J usage is TRBJ2-3; TRBD2 aligns across 9 bases. CDR3 length equals 16 residues. Trimming removed 3 bases from V and 4 bases from J; junction bases left unmatched: 8. Germline V lookup: CDR1 ENHRY, CDR2 SYGVKD. CDR3 nucleotide sequence: TGTGCCATCAGTGACTTTAGCGGGAGTTACTCAGATACGCAGTATTTT. Translating it yields CAISDFSGSYSDTQYF.

The genes are TRBV7-9 and TRBJ2-7; 10 nucleotides match TRBD1. The CDR3 extends over 17 amino acids. From germline, CDR1 is SEHNR and CDR2 FQNEAQ (reference sequence). The junction had 11 bases not matched to a gene; V was cut back by 3 bases and J by 3 bases. The CDR3 nucleotides are TGTGCCAGCAGCTTCGGGTCCGGGACAGGGGATTTCTACGAGCAGTACTTC. Its protein is CASSFGSGTGDFYEQYF.

The chain uses TRBV11-2 and TRBJ1-6; a weak D match, TRBD1 (5 bases). The length of the CDR3 is 14 residues. V was clipped by 1 base and J by 5 bases, with 6 bases between them. Per germline, CDR1 SGHAT and CDR2 FQNNGV. This CDR3 is CASSLARDNSPLHF. The DNA for the CDR3 is TGTGCCAGCAGCTTAGCCAGGGATAATTCACCCCTCCACTTT. The entire variable domain, with the rest obtained from reference TRBV11-2 and TRBJ1-6, is as follows: EAGVAQSPRYKIIEKRQSVAFWCNPISGHATLYWYQQILGQGPKLLIQFQNNGVVDDSQLPKDRFSAERLKGVDSTLKIQPAKLEDSAVYLCASSLARDNSPLHFGNGTRLTVT.

This clone was detected once. V usage is TRBV4-2 and J usage is TRBJ1-5; maybe TRBD1 (5 bases). V shed 4 bases and J shed 0 bases, with 13 bases lying between them. This CDR3 has 16 residues. From germline, CDR1 is LGHNA and CDR2 YNFKEQ. This CDR3 is CASSPGGGNSNQPQHF. CDR3 DNA sequence: TGTGCCAGCAGCCCTGGTGGGGGGAATAGCAATCAGCCCCAGCATTTT.

The rearrangement uses TRBV6-6 and TRBJ1-2, with D perhaps matching TRBD1 (5 bases). Germline V CDR1 and CDR2: MNHNY, SVGAGI (reference sequence). The length of the CDR3 is 17 residues. V shed 5 bases and J shed 2 bases, with 21 bases lying between them. For the CDR3, the DNA is TGTGCCAGCAGTCACGGTGGTCGCCGCCAGGGAAACTATGGCTACACCTTC. It translates to CASSHGGRRQGNYGYTF.

The rearrangement joins TRBV7-9 to TRBJ1-1, with D possibly being TRBD1 (5 bases). V shed 4 bases and J shed 5 bases, with 14 bases lying between them. The CDR3 sequence is 14 residues long. CDR1 SEHNR and CDR2 FQNEAQ come from the germline V gene (reference sequence). The CDR3 sequence is CASSSPPRGTEAFF. DNA of the CDR3: TGTGCCAGCAGCTCCCCCCCCCGGGGGACTGAAGCTTTCTTT.

The CDR3: CASSSDKEQYF. CDR3 DNA sequence: TGTGCCAGCAGCTCGGACAAGGAGCAGTACTTC. The chain uses TRBV7-2 and TRBJ2-7, with a weak D call TRBD1 (5 bases). Germline V CDR1 and CDR2: SGHTA, FQGNSA. The CDR3 has 11 residues. With 4 bases removed from V and 7 bases from J, the gap between germline ends came to 8 bases.

CDR3 in amino acids: CASSLRVTGIGANVLTF. The DNA of the CDR3 is TGTGCCAGCAGCTTGAGGGTCACAGGGATTGGGGCCAACGTCCTGACTTTC. The chain employs TRBV5-6 and TRBJ2-6; a possible D gene is TRBD1 (6 bases). Trimming cost V 1 base and J 3 bases, with 14 bases left between them. Germline lookup yields CDR1 SGHDT and CDR2 YYEEEE. This CDR3 region has 17 residues.

The chain couples TRBV5-1 to TRBJ2-2; 7 bases match TRBD2. The J segment lost 5 bases and the V segment lost 4 bases, leaving 11 bases of the junction unmatched. Germline V lookup: CDR1 SGHRS, CDR2 YFSETQ. This CDR3 is 16 amino acids long. CDR3 region: CASSITSGGSTGELFF. As DNA, the CDR3 is TGCGCCAGCAGCATAACATCGGGGGGTAGTACCGGGGAGCTGTTTTTT.

The chain links TRBV10-3 to TRBJ1-3; D gene unclear. Deletions cut 3 bases from V and 4 bases from J, with 13 bases between. CDR1 is ENHRY and CDR2 is SYGVKD in the germline V gene. CDR3 length equals 15 residues. CDR3 loop: CAISDQAEWGNTIYF. The CDR3 DNA reads TGTGCCATCAGTGACCAGGCTGAGTGGGGAAACACCATATATTTT.

The V and J genes are TRBV5-1 and TRBJ2-7; no firm D call. CDR1 and CDR2 (germline): SGHRS, YFSETQ. This CDR3 spans 14 amino acids. V gave up 5 bases and J gave up 0 bases, with 12 bases separating them. The CDR3 coding sequence is TGCGCCAGCAGGTCCGCAGTGCTCTCCTACGAGCAGTACTTC. Encoded protein: CASRSAVLSYEQYF.

This chain uses TRBV7-2 with TRBJ1-6; D might be TRBD1 (6 bases). Trimming took 5 bases from V and 9 from J, leaving 17 bases between them. Germline values: CDR1 SGHTA, CDR2 FQGNSA. The CDR3 is 15 amino acids. The CDR3 bases are TGTGCCAGCAGCCCCATTATTGGGGGCGCTTCACCCCTCCACTTT. It yields the protein CASSPIIGGASPLHF.

The chain carries TRBV6-5 and TRBJ1-4, with unresolved D. Germline V gives CDR1 MNHEY, CDR2 SVGAGI. The CDR3 runs to 13 residues. The V end was cut by 6 bases, the J end by 8 bases, with 13 bases between. CDR3 in DNA: TGTGCCAGCAGGTCCCAGGTTACGGAAAAACTGTTTTTT. Its translation: CASRSQVTEKLFF.

The chain has TRBV4-2 and TRBJ2-7; D is uncertain. This CDR3 is 15 amino acids long. From germline, CDR1 is LGHNA and CDR2 YNFKEQ. V lost 1 base, J lost 5 bases, and 15 bases lay in between. Here the CDR3 reads CASSQGELQRNEQYF. The CDR3, as DNA: TGTGCCAGCAGCCAAGGAGAGCTTCAAAGAAACGAGCAGTACTTC.

The DNA for the CDR3 is TGTGCCAGCTGTAGTGGACAGAATGAAAAACTGTTTTTT. Translation gives CASCSGQNEKLFF. The chain recombines TRBV3-1 (or the pseudogene TRBV3-2) with TRBJ1-4; possible D gene TRBD1, 6 bases. Per the germline V gene, CDR1 is LGHDT and CDR2 is YNNKEL (reference sequence). The CDR3 has 13 residues. The germline V and J ends were trimmed by 8 bases and 5 bases, with 12 bases remaining between them.

V is TRBV27 and J is TRBJ1-2, with 9 bases identical to TRBD1. Per germline, CDR1 MNHEY and CDR2 SMNVEV (reference sequence). V was clipped by 5 bases and J by 6 bases; unmatched bases: 10. This CDR3 spans 15 amino acids. The CDR3 reads CASSRPGQGLHGYTF. CDR3 DNA sequence: TGTGCCAGCAGTCGTCCGGGACAGGGCCTCCATGGCTACACCTTC.

The chain uses TRBV3-1 (or the pseudogene TRBV3-2) and TRBJ1-5, with D possibly TRBD1 on 6 matching bases. CDR1 LGHDT and CDR2 YNNKEL come from the germline V gene (reference sequence). V was cut by 0 bases and J by 9 bases, with 18 bases left in between. This CDR3 contains 16 residues. The CDR3, as DNA: TGTGCCAGCAGCCAAGACCTTACGGACAGTCCGGGGCCCCAGCATTTT. Protein sequence: CASSQDLTDSPGPQHF.

This sequence joins TRBV6-4 and TRBJ1-6; no clear D gene. The CDR3 length is 14 residues. Germline assignment: CDR1 MRHNA and CDR2 SNTAGT. With 4 bases removed from V and 7 bases from J, the gap between germline ends came to 11 bases. This CDR3 reads CASSVEGGNSPLHF. In DNA form, the CDR3 reads TGTGCCAGCAGTGTCGAGGGAGGGAATTCACCCCTCCACTTT.

The chain is built from TRBV4-1 and TRBJ2-2, with TRBD1 identical over 8 bases. The ends lost 4 bases at V and 0 bases at J; junction bases unmatched: 1. The CDR3 runs 15 residues. From germline, CDR1 is MGHRA and CDR2 YSYEKL. CDR3 sequence reads: CASSPTGANTGELFF. CDR3 in DNA: TGCGCCAGCAGCCCGACAGGGGCGAACACCGGGGAGCTGTTTTTT.

The table lists this clone with a few counts. The V and J genes are TRBV15 and TRBJ2-1; the match to TRBD1 covers 9 bases. Germline loops: CDR1 LNHNV, CDR2 YYDKDF (reference sequence). This CDR3 contains 17 residues. Trimming at V came to 0 bases and at J to 6 bases, leaving 9 bases not matched to a gene. The DNA of the CDR3 is TGTGCCACCAGCAGAGATGGACAGGGGACCAGAGGCAATGAGCAGTTCTTC. Translation gives CATSRDGQGTRGNEQFF.

This rearrangement joins TRBV3-1 (or the pseudogene TRBV3-2) to TRBJ1-4, with unresolved D. CDR1 LGHDT and CDR2 YNNKEL come from the germline V gene (reference sequence). This CDR3 has 15 amino acids. Between the trimmed V and J ends, which lost 3 bases and 7 bases, there was a span of 15 bases. This CDR3 is CASSQLSSLGEKLFF. The CDR3 DNA is TGTGCCAGCAGCCAGTTATCCTCCCTAGGTGAAAAACTGTTTTTT.